This T cell receptor (beta chain) derives from a study of blood T cell repertoires in COVID-19. In the study overall: COVID-19 samples collected from the United States, Italy and Spain covered acute and convalescent phases. PBMCs, B-cell-depleted T cells, or T cells provided the cDNA or gDNA that made up the material.

Seattle-derived patients entered the study during active infection and were followed longitudinally. This table comes from immunoSEQ multiplex PCR, and its TCRdb copy is limited to in-frame clones, with some not included. The sample includes about 160,000 clones, approximately 92% of them seen just once. V shed 5 bases and J 9 bases; nucleotides not matched to a gene: 12. The V gene's germline CDR1 is SGHTA and CDR2 FQGTGA. The CDR3 runs to 15 residues. The sequence was collected from a young man with COVID-19, enrolled during active disease. Sequenced sample: peripheral blood. The chain joins TRBV7-3 to TRBJ1-1; 10 bases agree with TRBD1. The CDR3 loop reads CASSPLPPGQGKAFF. CDR3 bases: TGTGCCAGCAGCCCCCTACCCCCGGGACAGGGGAAAGCTTTCTTT. Using reference TRBV7-3 and TRBJ1-1 for the parts outside the CDR3, the full variable domain is GAGVSQTPSNKVTEKGKYVELRCDPISGHTALYWYRQSLGQGPEFLIYFQGTGAADDSGLPNDRFFAVRPEGSVSTLKIQRTERGDSAVYLCASSPLPPGQGKAFFGQGTRLTVV.